The 20 T cell receptor beta chains below come from one sample, sequenced in a study of blood T cell repertoires in COVID-19. TCRdb's table, derived via immunoSEQ multiplex PCR, lists solely in-frame clones and lacks some. Of about 240,000 clones listed, 65% to 90% are singletons. Material for sequencing was peripheral blood. These receptors were collected from a woman in her seventies with acute or convalescent COVID-19.

The chain uses TRBV5-4 and TRBJ1-1, with D perhaps matching TRBD1 (6 bases). Trimming removed 5 bases from V and 0 bases from J, with 11 bases in between. CDR1 is SGHNT, CDR2 YYREEE, per germline (reference sequence). There are 14 residues in the CDR3. The CDR3 DNA follows: TGTGCCAGCAGGGATCAGGGGTTGAACACTGAAGCTTTCTTT. Protein product: CASRDQGLNTEAFF.

This sequence joins TRBV6-5 and TRBJ1-1; 9 bases align to TRBD1. V trimming: 6 bases; J trimming: 5 bases; junction bases outside the gene matches: 1. The CDR3 totals 12 residues. Germline values: CDR1 MNHEY, CDR2 SVGAGI. CDR3 in DNA: TGTGCCAGCAGGACAGGGGGAACTGAAGCTTTCTTT. Its translation is CASRTGGTEAFF.

This clone has a handful of counts. This chain links TRBV19 with TRBJ1-6; TRBD1 matches 10 bases. The CDR3 length is 15 residues. Germline V gene sequence: CDR1 LNHDA, CDR2 SQIVND (reference sequence). The ends lost 6 bases at V and 9 bases at J; junction bases unmatched: 8. The CDR3 DNA reads as TGTGCCAGTAGCGGGGACAGGGGAGAATCTTCACCCCTCCACTTT. It translates to CASSGDRGESSPLHF.

The chain recombines TRBV2 with TRBJ2-4; 7 positions agree with TRBD1. The germline CDR1 and CDR2 sequences are SNHLY and FYNNEI. V shed 10 bases and J 4 bases; nucleotides not matched to a gene: 4. The CDR3 contains 12 residues. CDR3 sequence (DNA): TGTGCCACCTGGACAGGAAAAAACATTCAGTACTTC. The encoded protein is CATWTGKNIQYF.

The genes are TRBV7-2 and TRBJ1-4; 7 nucleotides line up with TRBD1. The germline V gene has CDR1 SGHTA and CDR2 FQGNSA. The CDR3 is 15 residues long. V shed 5 bases, J shed 3 bases, and the junction held 6 bases outside the gene matches. The CDR3 spells CASSIKQGPNEKLFF. CDR3 DNA sequence: TGTGCCAGCAGCATTAAACAGGGGCCTAATGAAAAACTGTTTTTT.

This rearrangement joins TRBV4-1 to TRBJ2-3; a possible D gene is TRBD1 (6 bases). The CDR3 spans 15 residues. Between the trimmed V and J ends, which lost 2 bases and 0 bases, there was a span of 9 bases. Germline-derived CDR1 and CDR2 are MGHRA and YSYEKL. The CDR3 DNA reads TGCGCCAGCAGCCAACAGGGGCATAGCACAGATACGCAGTATTTT. It specifies CASSQQGHSTDTQYF.

The rearrangement links TRBV29-1 to TRBJ1-2; 8 nucleotides align to TRBD1. The J segment lost 4 bases and the V segment lost 6 bases, leaving 10 bases of the junction unmatched. Germline V lookup: CDR1 SQVTM, CDR2 ANQGSEA. The CDR3 is 14 amino acids. For the CDR3, the DNA is TGCAGCGTCGAGGGGACAGGAGACTCCTATGGCTACACCTTC. Its protein is CSVEGTGDSYGYTF.

The chain links TRBV28 to TRBJ2-2, with 8 bases lining up with TRBD1. The CDR3 totals 16 residues. CDR1 is MDHEN, CDR2 SYDVKM, per germline. Germline trimming cut 6 bases from V and 1 base from J; bases unmatched to any gene: 7. The DNA for the CDR3 is TGTGCCAGCAGCTCCGGACAGGGTTGGAACACCGGGGAGCTGTTTTTT. The encoded protein is CASSSGQGWNTGELFF.

A single count supports this clone. The chain employs TRBV27 and TRBJ1-2; 8 bases map to TRBD1. This CDR3 has 15 residues. V was pared by 2 bases and J by 8 bases, with 10 bases of the junction left unmatched. Germline-derived CDR1 and CDR2 are MNHEY and SMNVEV (reference sequence). For the CDR3, the DNA is TGTGCCAGCAGTTTAAGGACAGGGACCTATGGAGGCTACACCTTC. This gives the protein CASSLRTGTYGGYTF.

This clone was counted between two and nine times. This rearrangement joins TRBV4-3 to TRBJ1-4; D is unresolved. CDR1 LGHNA and CDR2 YSLEER come from the germline V gene. The CDR3 covers 16 residues. Trimming cost V 0 bases and J 5 bases, with 13 bases left between them. The CDR3 nucleotides are TGCGCCAGCAGCCAAGATTGGAAAGGGAGAAATGAAAAACTGTTTTTT. Amino acid sequence: CASSQDWKGRNEKLFF.

On this clone itself: This same CDR3 is encoded by further DNA sequences in the sample. The J gene is TRBJ1-1, the V gene TRBV20-1; 7 positions match TRBD1. This CDR3 contains 11 residues. Germline-derived CDR1 and CDR2 are DFQATT and SNEGSKA (reference sequence). V was pared by 2 bases and J by 8 bases, with 2 bases of the junction left unmatched. The CDR3 loop is CSARRDREAFF. The DNA for the CDR3 is TGCAGTGCTAGAAGGGACAGAGAAGCTTTCTTT.

This rearrangement joins TRBV7-2 to TRBJ2-7; the match to TRBD1 covers 7 bases. The CDR3 sequence is 15 residues long. The germline gives CDR1 SGHTA, CDR2 FQGNSA. V shed 5 bases and J 0 bases; nucleotides not matched to a gene: 7. The CDR3 loop reads CASSRLGQISYEQYF. CDR3 in DNA: TGTGCCAGCAGCCGCCTGGGACAGATCTCCTACGAGCAGTACTTC. The full variable domain, in which reference TRBV7-2 and TRBJ2-7 provide the parts outside the CDR3, is GAGVSQSPSNKVTEKGKDVELRCDPISGHTALYWYRQSLGQGLEFLIYFQGNSAPDKSGLPSDRFSAERTGGSVSTLTIQRTQQEDSAVYLCASSRLGQISYEQYFGPGTRLTVT.

The rearrangement links TRBV6-2 or TRBV6-3 to TRBJ2-4; 8 positions agree with TRBD2. The trim removed 5 bases at V and 8 bases at J, leaving 8 bases unmatched. The CDR3 length is 14 residues. Germline CDR1 reads MNHEY; CDR2 reads SVGEGT. The CDR3 region has the DNA TGTGCCAGCAGTCAATCGGGGGGGCCGTACATTCAGTACTTC. Its translation is CASSQSGGPYIQYF.

The chain uses TRBV7-9 and TRBJ1-5; TRBD1 agrees at 12 bases. The CDR3 totals 14 residues. CDR1 SEHNR and CDR2 FQNEAQ come from the germline V gene (reference sequence). V shed 8 bases, J shed 3 bases, and the junction held 2 bases outside the gene matches. The CDR3 DNA follows: TGTGCCAGCCGGGGACAGGGGGCCAATCAGCCCCAGCATTTT. Protein: CASRGQGANQPQHF. The full variable domain, completed using reference TRBV7-9 and TRBJ1-5, is DTGVSQNPRHKITKRGQNVTFRCDPISEHNRLYWYRQTLGQGPEFLTYFQNEAQLEKSRLLSDRFSAERPKGSFSTLEIQRTEQGDSAMYLCASRGQGANQPQHFGDGTRLSIL.

The V gene is TRBV11-2, the J gene TRBJ2-3; 8 positions match TRBD1. V shed 4 bases, J shed 2 bases, and the junction held 5 bases outside the gene matches. This CDR3 comprises 15 residues. CDR1 and CDR2 from the germline V gene are SGHAT and FQNNGV. The chain's CDR3 is CASSWDRSLTDTQYF. The CDR3 DNA is TGTGCCAGCAGCTGGGACAGGAGCCTCACAGATACGCAGTATTTT. Full variable domain (outside the CDR3, taken from reference TRBV11-2 and TRBJ2-3): EAGVAQSPRYKIIEKRQSVAFWCNPISGHATLYWYQQILGQGPKLLIQFQNNGVVDDSQLPKDRFSAERLKGVDSTLKIQPAKLEDSAVYLCASSWDRSLTDTQYFGPGTRLTVL.

The chain's CDR3 is CASRPVQGNQPQHF. The CDR3 nucleotides are TGTGCCAGCAGACCTGTACAGGGGAATCAGCCCCAGCATTTT. The chain carries TRBV6-5 and TRBJ1-5; 7 bases line up with TRBD1. Trimming cost V 6 bases and J 4 bases; bases outside gene matches: 6. Germline V gene lookup returns CDR1 MNHEY and CDR2 SVGAGI. There are 14 residues in the CDR3.

The chain combines TRBV6-1 with TRBJ2-1, with 15 positions matching TRBD2. J was trimmed by 2 bases and V by 1 base; bases with no gene match: 6. There are 19 residues in the CDR3. Germline values: CDR1 MNHNS, CDR2 SASEGT. The DNA for the CDR3 is TGTGCCAGCAGTGAAGTGGCTGGACTAGCGGGGGGGACCTACAATGAGCAGTTCTTC. Translation gives CASSEVAGLAGGTYNEQFF.

This chain uses TRBV14 with TRBJ1-2, with D tentatively TRBD1 (6 bases). This CDR3 comprises 15 residues. The V gene lost 0 bases and the J gene lost 2 bases, with 10 bases spanning the gap. CDR1 and CDR2 (germline): SGHDN, FVKESK. The CDR3 spells CASSQDRTANYGYTF. The CDR3, as DNA: TGTGCCAGCAGCCAAGATCGGACAGCCAACTATGGCTACACCTTC.

The J gene is TRBJ2-3, the V gene TRBV4-3; the D gene is possibly TRBD2 (5 bases). Germline CDR1 and CDR2: LGHNA and YSLEER. The V end was cut by 4 bases, the J end by 4 bases, with 12 bases between. The CDR3 is 14 residues long. CDR3 nucleotides: TGCGCCAGCAGCCGAACTCGAGGGCCAGATACGCAGTATTTT. It codes for CASSRTRGPDTQYF.

The J gene is TRBJ1-4, the V gene TRBV18; D remains unclear. This CDR3 region has 13 residues. V was shortened by 3 bases and J by 7 bases, with 9 bases between the two germline ends. Germline lookup yields CDR1 KGHSH and CDR2 LQKENI. CDR3 region: CASSPGGLEKLFF. CDR3 DNA: TGTGCCAGCTCACCTGGAGGGCTTGAAAAACTGTTTTTT.